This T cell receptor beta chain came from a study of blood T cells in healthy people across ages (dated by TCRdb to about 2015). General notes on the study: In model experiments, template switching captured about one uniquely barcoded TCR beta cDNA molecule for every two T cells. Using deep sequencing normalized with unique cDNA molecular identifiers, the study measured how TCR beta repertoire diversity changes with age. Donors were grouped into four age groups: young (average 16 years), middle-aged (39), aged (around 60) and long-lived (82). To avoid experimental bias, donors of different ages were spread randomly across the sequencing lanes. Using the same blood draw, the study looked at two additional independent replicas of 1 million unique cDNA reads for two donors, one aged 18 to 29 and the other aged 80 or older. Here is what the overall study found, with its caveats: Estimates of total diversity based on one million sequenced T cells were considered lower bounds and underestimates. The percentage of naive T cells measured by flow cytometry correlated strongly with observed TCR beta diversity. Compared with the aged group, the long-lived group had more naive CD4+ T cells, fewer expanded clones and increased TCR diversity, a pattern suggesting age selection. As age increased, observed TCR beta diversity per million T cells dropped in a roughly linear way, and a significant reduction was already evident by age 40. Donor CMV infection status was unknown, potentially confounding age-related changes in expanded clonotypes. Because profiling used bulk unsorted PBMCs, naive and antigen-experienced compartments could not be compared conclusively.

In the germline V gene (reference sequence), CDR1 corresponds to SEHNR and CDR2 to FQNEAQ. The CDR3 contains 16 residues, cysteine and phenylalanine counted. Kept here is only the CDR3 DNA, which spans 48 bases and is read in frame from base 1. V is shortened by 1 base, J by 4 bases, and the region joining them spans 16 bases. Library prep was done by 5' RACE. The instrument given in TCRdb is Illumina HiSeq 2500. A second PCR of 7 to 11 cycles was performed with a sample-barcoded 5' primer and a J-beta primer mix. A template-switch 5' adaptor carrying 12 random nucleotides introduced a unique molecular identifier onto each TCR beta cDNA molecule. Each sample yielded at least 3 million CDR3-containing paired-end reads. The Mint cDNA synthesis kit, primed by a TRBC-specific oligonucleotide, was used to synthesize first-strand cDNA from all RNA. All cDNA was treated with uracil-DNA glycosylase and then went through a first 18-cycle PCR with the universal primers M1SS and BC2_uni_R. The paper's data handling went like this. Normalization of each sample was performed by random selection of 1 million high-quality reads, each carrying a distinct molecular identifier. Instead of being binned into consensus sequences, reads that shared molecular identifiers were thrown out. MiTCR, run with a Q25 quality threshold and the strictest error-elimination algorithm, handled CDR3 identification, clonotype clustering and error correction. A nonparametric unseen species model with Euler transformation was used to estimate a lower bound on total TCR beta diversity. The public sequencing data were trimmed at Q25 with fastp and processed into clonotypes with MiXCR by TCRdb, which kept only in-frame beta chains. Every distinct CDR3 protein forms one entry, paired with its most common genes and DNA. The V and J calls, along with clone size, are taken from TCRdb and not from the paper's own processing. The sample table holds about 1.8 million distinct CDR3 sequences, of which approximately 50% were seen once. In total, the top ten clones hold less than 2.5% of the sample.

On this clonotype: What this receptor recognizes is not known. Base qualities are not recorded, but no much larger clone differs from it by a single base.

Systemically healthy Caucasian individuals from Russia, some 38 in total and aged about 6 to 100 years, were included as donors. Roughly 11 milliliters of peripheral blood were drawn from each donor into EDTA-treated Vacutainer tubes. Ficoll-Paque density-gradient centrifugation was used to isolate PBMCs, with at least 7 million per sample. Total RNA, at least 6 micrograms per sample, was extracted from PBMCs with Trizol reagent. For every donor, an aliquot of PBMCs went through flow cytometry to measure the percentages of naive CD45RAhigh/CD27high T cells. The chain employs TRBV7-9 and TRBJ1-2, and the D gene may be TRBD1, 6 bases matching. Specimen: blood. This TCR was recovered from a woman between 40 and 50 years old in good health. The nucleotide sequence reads TGTGCCAGCAGCTTAGTAGCCCCAGGGGAGGGCTATGGCTACACCTTC. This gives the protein CASSLVAPGEGYGYTF.